These 12 T cell receptor beta chains were all obtained from the same sample, sequenced in a study of response to subunit inactivated influenza vaccine. TCRdb reanalysed the RT-PCR reads using MiXCR and keeps one entry per CDR3 protein. The sample yields a few hundred thousand distinct CDR3 sequences, 20% to 25% seen once. Sequenced here: PBMCs from blood, sampled about 20 months after vaccination. These receptors were taken from a man between 50 and 69 years old who received an inactivated influenza vaccine.

The chain recombines TRBV20-1 with TRBJ2-1; D ambiguous. Germline V gives CDR1 DFQATT, CDR2 SNEGSKA (reference sequence). Trimming took off 5 bases at V and 2 bases at J, with 13 bases between the two ends. The CDR3 runs 14 residues. Here the CDR3 reads CSAQGHRPYNEQFF. In DNA form, the CDR3 reads TGCAGTGCTCAAGGTCATAGACCCTACAATGAGCAGTTCTTC.

The chain couples TRBV9 to TRBJ2-7; 10 nucleotides match TRBD1. Trimming took 4 bases from V and 6 from J; bases not matched to a gene: 7. The CDR3 is 14 amino acids. Germline V gene lookup returns CDR1 SGDLS and CDR2 YYNGEE. CDR3 in DNA: TGTGCCAGCAGCACTTCGACAGGGGGCTTCGAGCAGTACTTC. Translated: CASSTSTGGFEQYF.

The V call is TRBV5-1, the J call TRBJ2-2; 10 bases match TRBD1. V shed 4 bases and J 6 bases; nucleotides not matched to a gene: 12. Germline lookup yields CDR1 SGHRS and CDR2 YFSETQ. The CDR3 has 17 residues. CDR3 nucleotide sequence: TGCGCCAGCAGCCCCAAGGCCGGGACAGGGGTACCCGGGGAGCTGTTTTTT. Amino acids: CASSPKAGTGVPGELFF.

This chain links TRBV29-1 with TRBJ1-2; D is uncertain. The V gene's germline CDR1 is SQVTM and CDR2 ANQGSEA. V lost 4 bases and J lost 0, with 12 bases in between. The CDR3 contains 14 residues. The CDR3 nucleotides are TGCAGCGTTGCACCGGTGTTAGCTAACTATGGCTACACCTTC. Protein sequence: CSVAPVLANYGYTF. The variable domain in full, with the rest retrieved from reference TRBV29-1 and TRBJ1-2, is SAVISQKPSRDICQRGTSLTIQCQVDSQVTMMFWYRQQPGQSLTLIATANQGSEATYESGFVIDKFPISRPNLTFSTLTVSNMSPEDSSIYLCSVAPVLANYGYTFGSGTRLTVV.

The genes are TRBV6-8 and TRBJ2-7; the D gene is possibly TRBD2 (6 bases). The V end was cut by 11 bases, the J end by 6 bases, with 26 bases between. This CDR3 region has 15 residues. CDR1 is MNHGY, CDR2 SAAAGT, per germline. CDR3 protein: CAGGINRKVFGEQYF. CDR3 in DNA: TGTGCCGGCGGGATTAACAGGAAAGTTTTCGGCGAGCAGTACTTC.

The rearrangement links TRBV10-3 to TRBJ2-7, with D tentatively TRBD1 (5 bases). Deletions cut 5 bases from V and 7 bases from J, with 12 bases between. The CDR3 has 12 amino acids. CDR1 is ENHRY, CDR2 SYGVKD, per germline. The CDR3 DNA reads TGTGCCATCAGTTTTGACAGAGGTGAGCAGTACTTC. This translates into CAISFDRGEQYF.

The chain links TRBV6-5 to TRBJ1-5; D is possibly TRBD1 (5 bases). This CDR3 contains 14 residues. From germline, CDR1 is MNHEY and CDR2 SVGAGI. V lost 2 bases and J lost 4, with 9 bases in between. The CDR3: CASSYGDPNQPQHF. Written as DNA, the CDR3 is TGTGCCAGCAGTTACGGGGACCCTAATCAGCCCCAGCATTTT.

This chain connects TRBV4-3 to TRBJ2-4; 9 nucleotides match TRBD2. The CDR3 loop spans 18 amino acids. The ends lost 0 bases at V and 7 bases at J; junction bases unmatched: 13. The germline gives CDR1 LGHNA, CDR2 YSLEER. The CDR3 reads CASSQDLTTSGGGNIQYF. The DNA for the CDR3 is TGCGCCAGCAGCCAAGATCTTACGACTAGCGGTGGGGGGAACATTCAGTACTTC.

The V call is TRBV12-3 or TRBV12-4, the J call TRBJ1-1, with 8 bases fitting TRBD1. The CDR3 covers 13 residues. The J segment lost 7 bases and the V segment lost 5 bases, leaving 6 bases of the junction unmatched. The CDR3 region is CASSTDRGFEAFF. Here the CDR3 DNA reads TGTGCCAGCAGTACCGACAGGGGATTTGAAGCTTTCTTT.

The chain uses TRBV20-1 and TRBJ2-1; D gene unclear. V lost 0 bases to trimming and J lost 6 bases, with 15 bases between them. This CDR3 contains 15 residues. Germline CDR1 is DFQATT and CDR2 is SNEGSKA (reference sequence). DNA for the CDR3: TGCAGTGCTAGAGATCCCGCGAGTAAGTTCAATGAGCAGTTCTTC. This sequence encodes CSARDPASKFNEQFF.

This clonotype was detected only a few times. J is TRBJ2-3 and V is TRBV29-1, with 8 bases aligning to TRBD2. V gave up 6 bases and J gave up 6 bases; unmatched junction bases: 11. Germline V gene data show CDR1 as SQVTM and CDR2 as ANQGSEA. The CDR3 is 14 amino acids. In DNA, the CDR3 is TGCAGCGTGAGACTAGCGCCGGTCGGGGATACGCAGTATTTT. Protein: CSVRLAPVGDTQYF.

This clonotype has a handful of counts. The chain carries TRBV5-1 and TRBJ1-2; 7 bases align to TRBD1. The CDR3 loop spans 15 amino acids. Germline V gene lookup returns CDR1 SGHRS and CDR2 YFSETQ. J lost 4 bases, V lost 4 bases, and 10 bases had no gene match. The CDR3 loop reads CASSPTGRIGYGYTF. DNA for the CDR3: TGCGCCAGCAGCCCGACAGGGCGAATAGGCTATGGCTACACCTTC.